Listed below are T cell receptor beta chains from one sample, sequenced in a study of cytomegalovirus exposure and HLA in healthy donors. The assay was immunoSEQ multiplex PCR, and TCRdb's table has in-frame clones only and misses some. The sample lists approximately 150,000 clones, approximately 82% occurring once. The sequencing sample was made of PBMCs. These receptors were obtained from a man aged 18 to 35 in good health and CMV-seropositive. Each CDR3 is given with its conserved first and last residue. A D gene is named only where the DNA matches it firmly. Expanded clones get a size class; other rows say once, few or many, or leave the size out.

size	D	V	J	CDR3	DNA
-	-	TRBV7-2	TRBJ2-4	CASSLELAKNIQYF	TGTGCCAGCAGCTTAGAACTAGCCAAAAACATTCAGTACTTC
few	-	TRBV1	TRBJ1-4	CTSSPGTTNEKLFF	TGCACCAGCAGCCCAGGGACTACTAATGAAAAACTGTTTTTT
-	-	TRBV6-1	TRBJ2-1	CASSERVGAYNEQFF	TGTGCCAGCAGTGAACGGGTGGGAGCTTACAATGAGCAGTTCTTC
-	-	TRBV27	TRBJ2-1	CASSLIATYNEQFF	TGTGCCAGCAGTTTAATAGCTACTTACAATGAGCAGTTCTTC
few	-	TRBV19	TRBJ1-2	CASSAFSRGGYTF	TGTGCCAGTAGTGCTTTTTCCAGGGGAGGCTACACCTTC
-	TRBD1	TRBV4-1	TRBJ2-7	CASSPSPGDRDEQYF	TGCGCCAGCAGCCCTTCTCCCGGGGACAGGGACGAGCAGTACTTC
-	-	TRBV28	TRBJ2-7	CASSSTGFPRQYF	TGTGCCAGCAGTTCTACAGGGTTCCCCCGGCAGTACTTC
-	TRBD2	TRBV5-4	TRBJ2-2	CASSSGLAGGNTGELFF	TGTGCCAGCAGCTCGGGACTAGCGGGAGGAAACACCGGGGAGCTGTTTTTT
-	TRBD2	TRBV5-1	TRBJ2-7	CASKIGTSGTYEQYF	TGCGCCAGCAAAATCGGGACTAGCGGGACCTACGAGCAGTACTTC
-	-	TRBV4-1	TRBJ1-2	CASSQDGQGFRYGYTF	TGCGCCAGCAGCCAAGATGGCCAGGGGTTTCGGTATGGCTACACCTTC
-	-	TRBV5-1	TRBJ2-3	CASSFRGMGTDTQYF	TGCGCCAGCAGCTTTCGCGGGATGGGCACAGATACGCAGTATTTT
-	-	TRBV10-2	TRBJ1-1	CASSESQGTEAFF	TGCGCCAGCAGTGAGTCTCAGGGCACTGAAGCTTTCTTT
-	TRBD1	TRBV27	TRBJ2-5	CASSFLDQTGQQYF	TGTGCCAGCAGTTTTTTAGATCAGACAGGGCAGCAGTACTTC
once	-	TRBV6-1	TRBJ1-4	CASSEIRGEKLFF	TGTGCCAGCAGTGAAATCCGGGGTGAAAAACTGTTTTTT
-	-	TRBV5-6	TRBJ2-7	CASSGAGGDYEQYF	TGTGCCAGCTCCGGGGCCGGGGGAGACTACGAGCAGTACTTC
-	-	TRBV6-5	TRBJ2-3	CASSYSGSFTDTQYF	TGTGCCAGCAGTTACTCGGGCAGCTTCACAGATACGCAGTATTTT
-	-	TRBV28	TRBJ1-2	CASSFNQGYGYTF	TGTGCCAGCAGTTTTAACCAGGGGTATGGCTACACCTTC
-	-	TRBV6-6	TRBJ1-4	CASSTYRVLAEKLFF	TGTGCCAGCAGTACTTACAGGGTGTTGGCCGAAAAACTGTTTTTT
-	TRBD2	TRBV30	TRBJ2-7	CAWSELAGADEQYF	TGTGCCTGGAGCGAACTAGCGGGAGCAGACGAGCAGTACTTC
-	-	TRBV6-5	TRBJ2-7	CASSYGQGLTYEQYF	TGTGCCAGCAGTTACGGCCAGGGCCTTACCTACGAGCAGTACTTC
-	-	TRBV6-6	TRBJ1-4	CASRLSGEWDEKLFF	TGTGCCAGCAGATTGTCCGGGGAATGGGATGAAAAACTGTTTTTT
-	TRBD1	TRBV19	TRBJ2-1	CASADRGLGYNEQFF	TGTGCCAGTGCCGACAGGGGGCTAGGGTACAATGAGCAGTTCTTC
once	-	TRBV5-1	TRBJ2-3	CASSLEGGELRTDTQYF	TGCGCCAGCAGCTTGGAGGGAGGCGAGCTTCGCACAGATACGCAGTATTTT
-	-	TRBV6-5	TRBJ2-7	CASSLDYQRAGEQYF	TGTGCCAGCAGTCTTGACTACCAGCGGGCTGGGGAGCAGTACTTC
-	TRBD1	TRBV28	TRBJ2-7	CASSRTGVSYEQYF	TGTGCCAGCAGTCGGACAGGGGTTTCCTACGAGCAGTACTTC
-	-	TRBV28	TRBJ2-1	CASSAGSYNEQFF	TGTGCCAGCTCCGCAGGTTCCTACAATGAGCAGTTCTTC
-	-	TRBV2	TRBJ2-1	CASREGLYNEQFF	TGTGCCAGCAGGGAGGGGCTTTACAATGAGCAGTTCTTC
-	TRBD2	TRBV6-6	TRBJ2-7	CASSSRFTGTSDEQYF	TGTGCCAGCAGTTCCAGATTCACCGGGACTAGCGACGAGCAGTACTTC
-	-	TRBV27	TRBJ2-7	CASSLLGGTTYEQYF	TGTGCCAGCAGTCTCCTCGGCGGGACCACCTACGAGCAGTACTTC
-	TRBD2	TRBV27	TRBJ2-1	CASSPQGLAGLTYNEQFF	TGTGCCAGCAGTCCCCAGGGACTAGCGGGGCTTACCTACAATGAGCAGTTCTTC
-	TRBD1	TRBV6-1	TRBJ2-7	CASRRDRVVHEQYF	TGTGCCAGCAGACGAGACAGGGTGGTCCACGAGCAGTACTTC
-	-	TRBV18	TRBJ2-7	CASSSNDSPYEQYF	TGTGCCAGCTCATCCAATGACAGCCCCTACGAGCAGTACTTC
once	-	TRBV18	TRBJ1-5	CARADAGHCNQPQHF	TGTGCCAGGGCCGATGCCGGACACTGCAATCAGCCCCAGCATTTT
-	TRBD1	TRBV28	TRBJ1-1	CASTHDRGRTEAFF	TGTGCCAGCACCCACGACAGGGGCCGGACTGAAGCTTTCTTT
once	-	TRBV28	TRBJ1-2	CATTRPNYGYTF	TGTGCCACAACTAGACCCAACTATGGCTACACCTTC
few	TRBD1	TRBV5-5	TRBJ2-7	CASSFGTGDNEQYF	TGTGCCAGCAGCTTCGGGACAGGGGACAACGAGCAGTACTTC
-	TRBD1	TRBV5-1	TRBJ1-4	CASRSTGTGEKLFF	TGCGCCAGCAGGTCAACCGGGACAGGTGAAAAACTGTTTTTT
-	-	TRBV28	TRBJ2-2	CASRIFSVILNTGELFF	TGTGCCAGCAGGATATTTAGCGTGATCCTGAACACCGGGGAGCTGTTTTTT
-	-	TRBV19	TRBJ2-1	CASSRGKLTSYNEQFF	TGTGCCAGTAGTAGAGGGAAATTGACCTCCTACAATGAGCAGTTCTTC
-	-	TRBV28	TRBJ2-5	CASEGGRQETQYF	TGTGCCAGCGAGGGCGGGCGCCAAGAGACCCAGTACTTC
-	TRBD1	TRBV5-1	TRBJ1-2	CASSLGQGPYGYTF	TGCGCCAGCAGCTTGGGACAGGGGCCCTATGGCTACACCTTC
once	-	TRBV5-1	TRBJ2-7	CASSWRAGDEQYF	TGCGCCAGCAGCTGGCGGGCAGGGGACGAGCAGTACTTC
-	-	TRBV6-1	TRBJ2-1	CASSEALGDFSSNEQFF	TGTGCCAGCAGTGAAGCGCTAGGCGATTTTTCTAGCAATGAGCAGTTCTTC
-	-	TRBV15	TRBJ1-3	CATSRDRTDGNTIYF	TGTGCCACCAGCAGAGATCGGACAGATGGAAACACCATATATTTT
-	TRBD1	TRBV7-9	TRBJ2-5	CSSSLARTGPLETQYF	TGTTCCAGCAGCTTAGCTAGGACAGGGCCTTTAGAGACCCAGTACTTC
-	TRBD1	TRBV6-4	TRBJ2-1	CASSSSGTGWNEQFF	TGTGCCAGCAGTTCCTCCGGGACAGGTTGGAATGAGCAGTTCTTC
-	TRBD2	TRBV30	TRBJ2-7	CAWVAGSSYEQYF	TGTGCCTGGGTAGCGGGTTCCTCCTACGAGCAGTACTTC
once	-	TRBV25-1	TRBJ2-7	CASSEQGYEQYF	TGTGCCAGCAGTGAACAGGGTTACGAGCAGTACTTC
-	-	TRBV9	TRBJ2-2	CASSLETGNTGELFF	TGTGCCAGCAGCCTAGAGACGGGGAACACCGGGGAGCTGTTTTTT
-	TRBD1	TRBV11-2	TRBJ2-5	CASSPGTGTIGETQYF	TGTGCCAGCAGCCCAGGGACAGGGACGATAGGAGAGACCCAGTACTTC
-	-	TRBV19	TRBJ2-3	CATRLSGDTQYF	TGTGCCACCCGTCTCAGCGGGGATACGCAGTATTTT
-	-	TRBV19	TRBJ2-1	CASSWAYNEQFF	TGTGCCAGTAGTTGGGCTTACAATGAGCAGTTCTTC
-	-	TRBV6-1	TRBJ2-1	CAFLGQGGYNEQFF	TGTGCCTTTCTGGGGCAGGGGGGATACAATGAGCAGTTCTTC
-	TRBD2	TRBV9	TRBJ2-1	CASSVGAGGPSDEQFF	TGTGCCAGCAGCGTAGGAGCGGGAGGCCCTAGTGATGAGCAGTTCTTC